A single sample gave rise to the 26 T cell receptor beta chains below, sequenced in a study of T cells in Graves' hyperthyroidism and ophthalmopathy. Template material for amplifying TCR beta CDR3 regions consisted of RNA transcripts. TCR CDR3 regions were first amplified by RT-PCR with HTBI primers. MiXCR was run by TCRdb on the multiplex PCR reads, yielding one entry per CDR3 protein. The repertoire includes approximately 300,000 distinct CDR3 sequences, roughly a fifth of them detected once, and 35% to 40% sits in the top ten. Specimen: blood. These receptors were collected from a man aged 45-60 years with Graves' ophthalmopathy.

This clonotype was counted a few times. V is TRBV20-1 and J is TRBJ2-5, with 8 bases lining up with TRBD1. In germline, CDR1 is DFQATT, CDR2 SNEGSKA (reference sequence). V was clipped by 5 bases and J by 5 bases; unmatched bases: 4. The CDR3 spans 12 residues. Here the CDR3 reads CSAPRGRETQYF. Written as DNA, the CDR3 is TGCAGTGCTCCCAGGGGGCGGGAGACCCAGTACTTC.

This clonotype showed up many times. The chain uses TRBV18 and TRBJ2-3; 7 bases are shared with TRBD2. Per the germline V gene, CDR1 is KGHSH and CDR2 is LQKENI. Germline trimming cut 3 bases from V and 3 bases from J; bases unmatched to any gene: 0. The CDR3 is 13 amino acids. Here the CDR3 DNA reads TGTGCCAGCTCACCGCGGGGGACAGATACGCAGTATTTT. Translation: CASSPRGTDTQYF.

This clonotype showed up just a few times. This chain connects TRBV3-1 to TRBJ2-7, with D unresolved. Germline V lookup: CDR1 LGHDT, CDR2 YNNKEL (reference sequence). V was shortened by 6 bases and J by 6 bases, with 12 bases between the two germline ends. CDR3 size: 12 residues. The CDR3 loop is CASRGIVREQYF. The CDR3 bases are TGTGCCAGCAGAGGGATTGTACGCGAGCAGTACTTC.

This clonotype was recorded only once. It may be a read error: a sequence one base away is much more abundant. This sequence joins TRBV3-1 and TRBJ1-5; no definite D call. The CDR3 is 16 amino acids. From germline, CDR1 is LGHDT and CDR2 YNNKEL (reference sequence). CDR3 region: CASSQAAGGSNQLQHF. CDR3 nucleotides: TGTGCCAGCAGCCAAGCTGCGGGAGGCAGCAATCAGCTCCAGCATTTT.

This clonotype was picked up many times. The V and J genes are TRBV18 and TRBJ2-7; 10 bases align to TRBD1. The germline V gene has CDR1 KGHSH and CDR2 LQKENI. J gave up 2 bases and V 4 bases, and 2 bases lay outside the gene matches. The CDR3 loop spans 14 amino acids. For the CDR3, the DNA is TGTGCCAGCTCACGGGGACAGGGGCCCTACGAGCAGTACTTC. It encodes CASSRGQGPYEQYF. Based on the CDR3 plus reference TRBV18 and TRBJ2-7, the full variable domain is NAGVMQNPRHLVRRRGQEARLRCSPMKGHSHVYWYRQLPEEGLKFMVYLQKENIIDESGMPKERFSAEFPKEGPSILRIQQVVRGDSAAYFCASSRGQGPYEQYFGPGTRLTVT.

V is TRBV6-5 and J is TRBJ2-1; no definite D call. V was pared by 0 bases and J by 3 bases, with 9 bases between. The CDR3 has 15 amino acids. CDR1 and CDR2 from the germline V gene are MNHEY and SVGAGI. The CDR3 region is CASSYSAANYNEQFF. In DNA form, the CDR3 reads TGTGCCAGCAGTTACTCGGCGGCCAACTACAATGAGCAGTTCTTC.

The chain uses TRBV28 and TRBJ1-2; no reliable D call. The CDR3 sequence is 12 residues long. Germline values: CDR1 MDHEN, CDR2 SYDVKM. The V end lost 5 bases, the J end lost 0 bases, and 4 bases lay between the germline ends. Here the CDR3 DNA reads TGTGCCAGCAGTGACCCTAACTATGGCTACACCTTC. It translates to CASSDPNYGYTF.

The chain couples TRBV19 to TRBJ2-3; TRBD2 matches at 9 bases. There are 16 residues in the CDR3. Germline lookup yields CDR1 LNHDA and CDR2 SQIVND (reference sequence). Trimming at V came to 4 bases and at J to 0 bases, leaving 5 bases not matched to a gene. CDR3 sequence reads: CASSNPSGTSTDTQYF. The CDR3 DNA reads as TGTGCCAGTAGTAACCCTAGCGGGACTAGCACAGATACGCAGTATTTT.

This clonotype was counted a few times. The rearrangement joins TRBV6-1 to TRBJ1-1, with a weak D call TRBD1 (6 bases). The CDR3 has 13 residues. Trimming pared 7 bases from V and 3 bases from J, leaving 12 bases between. Germline lookup yields CDR1 MNHNS and CDR2 SASEGT. The CDR3 region has the DNA TGTGCCAGCAACAGGGAGGCGGACACTGAAGCTTTCTTT. Amino acids: CASNREADTEAFF.

This clonotype was seen just once. This CDR3 fails to terminate in the conserved phenylalanine or tryptophan, so it likely reflects a read error. This chain links TRBV9 with TRBJ2-7; D uncertain. The CDR3 is made up of 14 amino acids. The germline V gene has CDR1 SGDLS and CDR2 YYNGEE. With 0 bases removed from V and 2 bases from J, the gap between germline ends came to 9 bases. CDR3: CASSVEDWAYEQYL. The CDR3 DNA reads TGTGCCAGCAGCGTAGAGGATTGGGCCTACGAGCAGTACTTA.

This clonotype was seen a handful of times. The gene calls are TRBV27 and TRBJ2-5; weak D call: TRBD2 (5 bases). The CDR3 length is 15 residues. Trimming took off 6 bases at V and 5 bases at J, with 19 bases between the two ends. CDR1 and CDR2 from the germline V gene are MNHEY and SMNVEV (reference sequence). The CDR3 is CASSRPTPGMETQYF. As DNA, the CDR3 is TGTGCCAGCAGCCGCCCGACCCCCGGGATGGAGACCCAGTACTTC.

In its sample, this clonotype was seen many times. V gene TRBV7-3 combines with J gene TRBJ2-5, with 14 bases that match TRBD2. Losses at the gene ends were 2 bases for V and 4 bases for J; bases not matched to a gene: 0. Germline CDR1 SGHTA, CDR2 FQGTGA. This CDR3 region has 15 residues. CDR3 protein: CASSLGLAGGETQYF. The DNA of the CDR3 is TGTGCCAGCAGCTTAGGACTAGCGGGAGGAGAGACCCAGTACTTC.

This clonotype was seen a handful of times. The CDR3 DNA reads TGTGCCAGCAGTGTCGCAGATCACTCGGGGTTCGAGACCCAGTACTTC. Protein product: CASSVADHSGFETQYF. The chain carries TRBV6-2 or TRBV6-3 and TRBJ2-5, with a possible D match to TRBD2 (5 bases). Germline CDR1 and CDR2: MNHEY and SVGEGT. This CDR3 is 16 amino acids long. V was shortened by 5 bases and J by 5 bases, with 21 bases between the two germline ends.

There are many counts of this clonotype. This sequence joins TRBV2 and TRBJ2-3; no clear D. V was trimmed by 2 bases and J by 2 bases, leaving 5 bases between them. Germline values: CDR1 SNHLY, CDR2 FYNNEI. This CDR3 has 13 residues. CDR3 in DNA: TGTGCCAGCAGTGAATTGATCACAGATACGCAGTATTTT. Encoded protein: CASSELITDTQYF.

This clonotype was observed at least ten times. The V call is TRBV28, the J call TRBJ2-3, with 8 bases matching TRBD2. The germline gives CDR1 MDHEN, CDR2 SYDVKM. Trimming at V came to 5 bases and at J to 5 bases, leaving 15 bases not matched to a gene. The CDR3 extends over 17 amino acids. CDR3 DNA sequence: TGTGCCAGCAGTCCTCCGGAGGGTAGCGGGATTGGAGATACGCAGTATTTT. Protein product: CASSPPEGSGIGDTQYF. Drawing the rest from reference TRBV28 and TRBJ2-3, the complete variable domain is DVKVTQSSRYLVKRTGEKVFLECVQDMDHENMFWYRQDPGLGLRLIYFSYDVKMKEKGDIPEGYSVSREKKERFSLILESASTNQTSMYLCASSPPEGSGIGDTQYFGPGTRLTVL.

The chain has TRBV4-1 and TRBJ2-2; D might be TRBD1 (5 bases). The CDR3 runs 15 residues. V gave up 2 bases and J gave up 4 bases, with 11 bases separating them. Germline loops: CDR1 MGHRA, CDR2 YSYEKL. CDR3 sequence reads: CASSQKSQVTGELFF. In nucleotides, the CDR3 is TGCGCCAGCAGCCAAAAGTCACAGGTCACCGGGGAGCTGTTTTTT.

This chain uses TRBV4-2 with TRBJ1-1, with D possibly being TRBD1 (5 bases). The V end was cut by 0 bases, the J end by 1 base, with 6 bases between. The CDR3 loop spans 14 amino acids. The germline gives CDR1 LGHNA, CDR2 YNFKEQ. CDR3 sequence: CASSQDTGNTEAFF. CDR3 bases: TGTGCCAGCAGCCAAGATACAGGGAACACTGAAGCTTTCTTT.

The chain couples TRBV5-4 to TRBJ2-5; a possible D gene is TRBD2 (5 bases). CDR3 length: 14 residues. The germline V gene encodes CDR1 SGHNT and CDR2 YYREEE (reference sequence). The V gene lost 0 bases and the J gene lost 3 bases, with 9 bases spanning the gap. The CDR3 sequence: CASSLVSSKETQYF. In DNA form, the CDR3 reads TGTGCCAGCAGCTTGGTTTCTAGCAAAGAGACCCAGTACTTC.

The table lists this clonotype with many counts. V usage is TRBV2 and J usage is TRBJ2-5, with a weak D call TRBD2 (5 bases). CDR1 SNHLY and CDR2 FYNNEI come from the germline V gene. The CDR3 extends over 13 amino acids. V lost 5 bases, J lost 2 bases, and 9 bases lay in between. CDR3 sequence reads: CASSKQRQETQYF. DNA for the CDR3: TGTGCCAGCAGTAAACAGCGGCAAGAGACCCAGTACTTC.

This clonotype was observed at least ten times. J is TRBJ2-1 and V is TRBV2, with 16 bases that match TRBD2. Trimming took 9 bases from V and 2 from J; bases not matched to a gene: 10. The CDR3 has 18 amino acids. Germline V gene data show CDR1 as SNHLY and CDR2 as FYNNEI. Here the CDR3 reads CARDSGTSGRAAYNEQFF. The CDR3 DNA follows: TGTGCCAGAGATTCCGGGACTAGCGGGAGGGCCGCCTACAATGAGCAGTTCTTC.

This clonotype occurred many times. The V call is TRBV27, the J call TRBJ1-1; D uncertain. Germline loops: CDR1 MNHEY, CDR2 SMNVEV (reference sequence). V was pared by 5 bases and J by 1 base, with 11 bases between. The CDR3 covers 14 residues. The DNA for the CDR3 is TGTGCCAGCAGTCCTTTAACAAGGAACACTGAAGCTTTCTTT. This translates into CASSPLTRNTEAFF.

The chain has TRBV4-2 and TRBJ2-1; D not certain. V was trimmed by 1 base and J by 7 bases, leaving 8 bases between them. The CDR3 totals 13 residues. Looked up from germline, CDR1 is LGHNA and CDR2 is YNFKEQ. This chain's CDR3 is CASSQGPWNEQFF. CDR3 nucleotides: TGTGCCAGCAGCCAAGGGCCGTGGAATGAGCAGTTCTTC.

This clonotype was detected a few times. The chain couples TRBV30 to TRBJ1-5; tentative D call: TRBD1 (6 bases). The CDR3 runs to 13 residues. V was trimmed by 4 bases and J by 3 bases, leaving 10 bases between them. CDR1 is GTSNPN, CDR2 SVGIG, per germline (reference sequence). CDR3 nucleotides: TGTGCCTGGAATACAGGGATCAATCAGCCCCAGCATTTT. Amino acids: CAWNTGINQPQHF.

The chain has TRBV5-1 and TRBJ1-3, with D unclear. The CDR3 is 15 residues long. The germline V gene encodes CDR1 SGHRS and CDR2 YFSETQ. V shed 0 bases and J shed 0 bases, with 7 bases lying between them. The CDR3 region has the DNA TGCGCCAGCAGCTTGGACATTCACTCTGGAAACACCATATATTTT. Protein product: CASSLDIHSGNTIYF.

This clonotype was found many times. This rearrangement joins TRBV27 to TRBJ2-7; a weak D match, TRBD2 (6 bases). The germline gives CDR1 MNHEY, CDR2 SMNVEV (reference sequence). The CDR3 contains 13 residues. Trimming removed 6 bases from V and 3 bases from J, with 12 bases in between. In nucleotides, the CDR3 is TGTGCCAGCAGCGGGACTCCACACTACGAGCAGTACTTC. Amino acid sequence: CASSGTPHYEQYF.

This clonotype was seen a few times. The chain employs TRBV28 and TRBJ1-5, with D possibly matching TRBD1 (6 bases). The V gene's germline CDR1 is MDHEN and CDR2 SYDVKM. V was clipped by 2 bases and J by 4 bases, with 12 bases between them. This CDR3 comprises 15 residues. CDR3 sequence: CASSLQGRGNQPQHF. The DNA of the CDR3 is TGTGCCAGCAGTTTACAAGGCAGGGGAAATCAGCCCCAGCATTTT.